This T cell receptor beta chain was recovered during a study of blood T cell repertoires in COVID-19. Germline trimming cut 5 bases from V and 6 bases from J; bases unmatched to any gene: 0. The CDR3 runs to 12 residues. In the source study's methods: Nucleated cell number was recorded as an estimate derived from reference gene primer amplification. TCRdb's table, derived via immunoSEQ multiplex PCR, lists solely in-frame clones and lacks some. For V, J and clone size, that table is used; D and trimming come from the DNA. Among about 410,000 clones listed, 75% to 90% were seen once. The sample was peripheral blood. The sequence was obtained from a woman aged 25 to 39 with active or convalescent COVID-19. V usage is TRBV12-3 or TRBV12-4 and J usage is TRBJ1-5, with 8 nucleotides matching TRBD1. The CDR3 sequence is CASSQGAQPQHF. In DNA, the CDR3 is TGTGCCAGCAGTCAGGGGGCTCAGCCCCAGCATTTT.